Sequencing of this T cell receptor beta chain was carried out in a study of T-cell memory formation after mild COVID-19. This clonotype was observed a handful of times. TCRdb ran MiXCR on the 5' RACE reads and lists one entry per CDR3 protein. The sample contains approximately 350,000 distinct CDR3 sequences, about an eighth of which appear only once. Germline V gene lookup returns CDR1 SGHTA and CDR2 FQGTGA. The CDR3 spans 12 residues. Trimming cost V 5 bases and J 7 bases, with 9 bases left between them. The sequencing sample was made of PBMCs or a T cell subset sorted from them (not recorded which). The chain joins TRBV7-3 to TRBJ2-1; TRBD1 is a possible D gene (6 bases). This TCR was sampled from a young man who had mild COVID-19 (a few samples of this study predate the infection). Cell type and time point are not known. In nucleotides, the CDR3 is TGTGCCAGCAGCAAAAGGGGGAATGAGCAGTTCTTC. Translated, it gives CASSKRGNEQFF.